The 5 T cell receptor beta chains given below trace back to one sample, sequenced in a study of radiation and T cells in renal cell carcinoma. Sequencing used immunoSEQ multiplex PCR; TCRdb keeps in-frame clones, though not all of them. Altogether tens of thousands of clones are present, roughly nine tenths being singletons, with the ten largest covering roughly 6%. As to time point: blood 4 weeks post-SBRT, at nephrectomy. Indicated treatment: 15 Gy SBRT to primary tumor, nephrectomy 4 weeks later. This specimen was blood, taken from a patient whose treatment included radiotherapy and nephrectomy. Receptors originate from a woman aged 65 to 85 with renal cell carcinoma.

J is TRBJ1-6 and V is TRBV30, with D unresolved. Germline V gene lookup returns CDR1 GTSNPN and CDR2 SVGIG (reference sequence). V was cut by 0 bases and J by 0 bases, with 9 bases left in between. The length of the CDR3 is 16 residues. The CDR3 is CAWSVPGSSYNSPLHF. In DNA form, the CDR3 reads TGTGCCTGGAGTGTACCGGGGAGCTCCTATAATTCACCCCTCCACTTT.

The chain has TRBV27 and TRBJ2-3; D possibly corresponds to TRBD2 (5 bases). The V gene lost 9 bases and the J gene lost 2 bases, with 18 bases spanning the gap. CDR1 MNHEY and CDR2 SMNVEV come from the germline V gene (reference sequence). The CDR3 covers 15 residues. The CDR3 DNA reads TGTGCCAGTATTCCGACTACCTATCTCACAGATACGCAGTATTTT. As protein: CASIPTTYLTDTQYF.

V and J are TRBV28 and TRBJ1-6, with D perhaps TRBD1 (6 bases). Trimming stripped 10 bases from V and 8 bases from J, with 12 bases between. Germline CDR1 MDHEN, CDR2 SYDVKM. The length of the CDR3 is 12 residues. CDR3 nucleotide sequence: TGTGCCACCCACAGGGAGGATTCACCCCTCCACTTT. Residues: CATHREDSPLHF.

The rearrangement uses TRBV10-1 and TRBJ2-7; 8 bases map to TRBD1. Germline assignment: CDR1 WNHNN and CDR2 SYGVQD (reference sequence). The J segment lost 5 bases and the V segment lost 10 bases, leaving 16 bases of the junction unmatched. The CDR3 sequence is 15 residues long. The CDR3 region has the DNA TGCGCCACCAAGTTCCGCGCCGGACAGGGCCACGAGCAGTACTTC. Translated, it gives CATKFRAGQGHEQYF.

This chain connects TRBV5-4 to TRBJ2-3, with 10 bases matching TRBD2. The V gene end was trimmed by 6 bases and the J gene end by 4 bases; junction bases not matched to a gene: 8. The CDR3 sequence is 15 residues long. From germline, CDR1 is SGHNT and CDR2 YYREEE (reference sequence). The CDR3 reads CASTASGGLADTQYF. The CDR3 coding sequence is TGTGCCAGCACCGCTAGCGGGGGACTGGCAGATACGCAGTATTTT.